These 27 T cell receptor beta chains were sequenced from one sample in a study of vaccination effects on CD4 cells after COVID-19. For these TCRs, the target antigens are not known. The table came from immunoSEQ multiplex PCR; TCRdb's copy has only in-frame clones and leaves some out. The table shows about 69,000 clones, with about 67% occurring only once. With the ViraFEST assay, the study expanded antigen-specific CD4+ T cells using viral peptide pools, then sequenced them. Following 10 days of culture, CD4+ T cells were isolated. Participants each got two BNT162b2 or mRNA-1273 vaccine doses. This material consisted of CD4+ T cells from PBMCs cultured with HCoV-229E spike peptides, taken after COVID-19 vaccination. The receptors originated from a human donor who received a COVID-19 vaccine.

The V call is TRBV6-5, the J call TRBJ2-7; D is unresolved. The CDR3 extends over 12 amino acids. Per germline, CDR1 MNHEY and CDR2 SVGAGI. The V gene lost 6 bases and the J gene lost 0 bases, with 6 bases spanning the gap. The CDR3 sequence is CASRWDSYEQYV. The CDR3 DNA is TGTGCCAGCAGATGGGACTCCTACGAGCAGTACGTC.

The chain combines TRBV4-1 with TRBJ2-7; 7 bases match TRBD1. With 2 bases clipped from V and 3 bases from J, the junction kept 4 bases outside the gene matches. Germline loops: CDR1 MGHRA, CDR2 YSYEKL. The CDR3 loop spans 14 amino acids. For the CDR3, the DNA is TGCGCCAGCAGCCAAAGGACAGGTCACTACGAGCAGTACGTC. As protein: CASSQRTGHYEQYV.

This chain joins TRBV6-5 and TRBJ2-2; D is uncertain. V was clipped by 0 bases and J by 9 bases, with 14 bases between them. The germline V gene has CDR1 MNHEY and CDR2 SVGAGI. The CDR3 is made up of 15 amino acids. The CDR3 DNA follows: TGTGCCAGCAGTTACTCGAGCCTCCTCCACCGGGAGCTGTTTTTT. Amino acid sequence: CASSYSSLLHRELFF.

The chain has TRBV6-5 and TRBJ1-4, with unresolved D. The V end lost 8 bases, the J end lost 2 bases, and 9 bases lay between the germline ends. Germline CDR1 MNHEY, CDR2 SVGAGI. There are 13 residues in the CDR3. CDR3 amino acids: CASLPGTNEKLFF. CDR3 sequence (DNA): TGTGCCAGCCTCCCCGGGACTAATGAAAAACTGTTTTTT.

This clone was found a few times. The rearrangement joins TRBV6-4 to TRBJ2-1; 8 nucleotides match TRBD2. Looked up from germline, CDR1 is MRHNA and CDR2 is SNTAGT. The CDR3 covers 13 residues. With 7 bases clipped from V and 5 bases from J, the junction kept 4 bases outside the gene matches. CDR3 nucleotides: TGTGCCAGCAAAAGAGCGGGGGACAATGAGCAGTTCTTC. Protein sequence: CASKRAGDNEQFF.

The chain carries TRBV11-2 and TRBJ2-3; 11 positions match TRBD2. The J segment lost 6 bases and the V segment lost 5 bases, leaving 10 bases of the junction unmatched. The CDR3 extends over 16 amino acids. In germline, CDR1 is SGHAT, CDR2 FQNNGV. This CDR3 reads CASSKNSGGAGDTQYF. The CDR3 DNA sequence: TGTGCCAGCAGCAAGAATAGCGGGGGGGCCGGTGATACGCAGTATTTT.

J is TRBJ2-5 and V is TRBV9; TRBD2 might be the D (6 bases). The CDR3 is 14 amino acids. The germline V and J ends were trimmed by 4 bases and 5 bases, with 15 bases remaining between them. CDR1 is SGDLS and CDR2 is YYNGEE in the germline V gene. CDR3 DNA: TGTGCCAGCAGCTGGGGGGTTCCGGGGGAGACCCAGTACTTC. Protein sequence: CASSWGVPGETQYF.

This clone turned up a few times. This chain joins TRBV2 and TRBJ1-4; D is unresolved. The CDR3 consists of 11 residues. Trimming pared 4 bases from V and 7 bases from J, leaving 4 bases between. CDR1 is SNHLY and CDR2 is FYNNEI in the germline V gene. The CDR3 reads CASSVREKLFF. DNA for the CDR3: TGTGCCAGCAGTGTACGTGAAAAACTGTTTTTT.

This clone has a handful of counts. The chain is built from TRBV20-1 and TRBJ2-7; TRBD2 is a possible D gene (5 bases). CDR3 length: 10 amino acids. The V gene's germline CDR1 is DFQATT and CDR2 SNEGSKA (reference sequence). With 5 bases removed from V and 5 bases from J, the gap between germline ends came to 7 bases. The CDR3 nucleotides read TGCAGTGCTCGAGGGAACGAGCAGTACGTC. It yields the protein CSARGNEQYV.

This chain links TRBV12-5 with TRBJ2-1; 14 nucleotides agree with TRBD2. From germline, CDR1 is LGHNT and CDR2 FRNRAP. Trimming took 4 bases from V and 7 from J; bases not matched to a gene: 12. CDR3 size: 18 residues. CDR3 bases: TGTGCTAGTGGTTCTTCCGGGACTAGCGGGGGCCTGGGGAATGAGCAGTTCTTC. It is translated as CASGSSGTSGGLGNEQFF.

This clone was seen a handful of times. The chain uses TRBV4-3 and TRBJ1-6; 8 nucleotides line up with TRBD1. Germline-derived CDR1 and CDR2 are LGHNA and YSLEER. The trim removed 1 base at V and 10 bases at J, leaving 9 bases unmatched. The CDR3 is 16 residues long. CDR3 sequence (DNA): TGCGCCAGCAGCCAAGGTGCGACAGGGGTAGGGTCACCCCTCCACTTT. This gives the protein CASSQGATGVGSPLHF.

The chain links TRBV29-1 to TRBJ2-7; D possibly corresponds to TRBD2 (6 bases). Trimming cost V 4 bases and J 5 bases, with 15 bases left between them. In germline, CDR1 is SQVTM, CDR2 ANQGSEA. This CDR3 contains 13 residues. The CDR3 here is CSVVSAGSHEQYV. DNA of the CDR3: TGCAGCGTTGTTTCTGCGGGGTCCCACGAGCAGTACGTC.

This chain joins TRBV11-2 and TRBJ1-2; D uncertain. Germline assignment: CDR1 SGHAT and CDR2 FQNNGV. V was clipped by 4 bases and J by 2 bases, with 5 bases between them. The CDR3 loop spans 12 amino acids. The CDR3 region is CASSSDNYGYTF. Written as DNA, the CDR3 is TGTGCCAGCAGCTCGGACAACTATGGCTACACCTTC.

This clone occurred a few times. The rearrangement uses TRBV7-3 and TRBJ2-2; 9 nucleotides agree with TRBD1. Germline trimming cut 6 bases from V and 1 base from J; bases unmatched to any gene: 15. CDR3 length equals 19 residues. Germline V gene data show CDR1 as SGHTA and CDR2 as FQGTGA. This CDR3 reads CASSLLPGQGALNTGELFF. The DNA for the CDR3 is TGTGCCAGCAGTCTCCTCCCGGGACAGGGCGCCTTGAACACCGGGGAGCTGTTTTTT. Together with reference TRBV7-3 and TRBJ2-2, the CDR3 gives the full variable domain: GAGVSQTPSNKVTEKGKYVELRCDPISGHTALYWYRQSLGQGPEFLIYFQGTGAADDSGLPNDRFFAVRPEGSVSTLKIQRTERGDSAVYLCASSLLPGQGALNTGELFFGEGSRLTVL.

The chain has TRBV29-1 and TRBJ1-4; 11 positions agree with TRBD1. Per the germline V gene, CDR1 is SQVTM and CDR2 is ANQGSEA. V shed 6 bases and J 8 bases; nucleotides not matched to a gene: 5. The CDR3 has 13 residues. The CDR3 DNA reads TGCAGCGTCGCGGACAGGGGGCAGGAAAAACTGTTTTTT. Translation gives CSVADRGQEKLFF.

The count of this clone is one. Relative to the germline gene, one junction end is altered; a read error may explain this. The J gene is TRBJ1-2, the V gene TRBV6-6; 7 nucleotides match TRBD1. Germline V gives CDR1 MNHNY, CDR2 SVGAGI (reference sequence). This CDR3 contains 13 residues. This chain's CDR3 is CACRDRQGYGYTF. The CDR3, as DNA: TGTGCCTGCAGGGACAGACAAGGCTATGGCTACACCTTC.

V gene TRBV5-6 combines with J gene TRBJ2-3; TRBD1 matches at 7 bases. This CDR3 is built from 14 residues. Germline-derived CDR1 and CDR2 are SGHDT and YYEEEE. The V gene end was trimmed by 1 base and the J gene end by 4 bases; junction bases not matched to a gene: 3. DNA of the CDR3: TGTGCCAGCAGCTTGAACAGGGGCCCAGATACGCAGTATTTT. Translation: CASSLNRGPDTQYF.

This chain uses TRBV19 with TRBJ2-2; tentatively, D is TRBD1 (6 bases). Germline values: CDR1 LNHDA, CDR2 SQIVND (reference sequence). The CDR3 runs to 18 residues. The V and J ends lost 4 bases and 1 base respectively, with 19 bases between them. The CDR3 nucleotides read TGTGCCAGTAGTAGGAACCAACGACAGGTGCTGAACACCGGGGAGCTGTTTTTT. It encodes CASSRNQRQVLNTGELFF.

The chain uses TRBV6-2 or TRBV6-3 and TRBJ1-2; maybe TRBD1 (6 bases). The CDR3 totals 15 residues. Germline V gene data show CDR1 as MNHEY and CDR2 as SVGEGT. Trimming stripped 4 bases from V and 4 bases from J, with 16 bases between. CDR3 loop: CASSFLTGTFYGYTF. In DNA, the CDR3 is TGTGCCAGCAGTTTCCTCACAGGGACGTTCTATGGCTACACCTTC.

The CDR3 sequence: CASSVDWDRARTEAFF. DNA for the CDR3: TGTGCCAGCAGCGTAGATTGGGACAGGGCGCGAACTGAAGCTTTCTTT. The V call is TRBV9, the J call TRBJ1-1, with 9 nucleotides matching TRBD1. The J segment lost 5 bases and the V segment lost 0 bases, leaving 8 bases of the junction unmatched. The CDR3 is 16 residues long. Germline CDR1 is SGDLS and CDR2 is YYNGEE.

The rearrangement links TRBV24-1 to TRBJ1-5; D remains unclear. CDR1 is KGHDR, CDR2 SFDVKD, per germline. V was trimmed by 10 bases and J by 6 bases, leaving 15 bases between them. This CDR3 region has 13 residues. The CDR3 DNA sequence: TGTGCCACAAGAGGACCCGGCGGTCAGCCCCAGCATTTT. Translated: CATRGPGGQPQHF.

This chain joins TRBV7-2 and TRBJ1-3, with D possibly TRBD1 on 5 matching bases. CDR1 is SGHTA, CDR2 FQGNSA, per germline. V lost 1 base to trimming and J lost 0 bases, with 16 bases between them. CDR3 length: 18 amino acids. CDR3 amino acids: CASSLESGRFFSGNTIYF. CDR3 sequence (DNA): TGTGCCAGCAGCTTAGAGTCAGGGCGTTTTTTCTCTGGAAACACCATATATTTT.

This clone came up a few times. The rearrangement links TRBV28 to TRBJ1-2; 9 nucleotides agree with TRBD1. V gave up 4 bases and J gave up 4 bases; unmatched junction bases: 10. Germline CDR1 MDHEN, CDR2 SYDVKM. CDR3 length: 16 residues. The CDR3 coding sequence is TGTGCCAGCAGTTCCCAAACCTCGACAGGGGGCTATGGCTACACCTTC. Translating gives CASSSQTSTGGYGYTF.

This clone occurred a few times. This chain connects TRBV18 to TRBJ1-6; D gene uncertain. The germline CDR1 and CDR2 sequences are KGHSH and LQKENI. V was shortened by 2 bases and J by 5 bases, with 10 bases between the two germline ends. This CDR3 has 15 residues. CDR3 coding DNA: TGTGCCAGCTCACCAGAAATAGCGAATAATTCACCCCTCCACTTT. Residues: CASSPEIANNSPLHF. Drawing the rest from reference TRBV18 and TRBJ1-6, the complete variable domain is NAGVMQNPRHLVRRRGQEARLRCSPMKGHSHVYWYRQLPEEGLKFMVYLQKENIIDESGMPKERFSAEFPKEGPSILRIQQVVRGDSAAYFCASSPEIANNSPLHFGNGTRLTVT.

The chain recombines TRBV7-2 with TRBJ2-3, with TRBD1 identical over 7 bases. The CDR3 length is 15 residues. The ends lost 6 bases at V and 0 bases at J; junction bases unmatched: 6. Germline lookup yields CDR1 SGHTA and CDR2 FQGNSA. The DNA of the CDR3 is TGTGCCAGCAGTCGGGACAGTACGAGCACAGATACGCAGTATTTT. It codes for CASSRDSTSTDTQYF.

This sequence joins TRBV25-1 and TRBJ1-4; tentative D call: TRBD1 (6 bases). The CDR3 loop spans 14 amino acids. V lost 5 bases and J lost 4, with 11 bases in between. CDR1 and CDR2 (germline): MGHDK, SYGVNS. The CDR3 DNA sequence: TGTGCCAGCAGTCTACAGGGATTTAATGAAAAACTGTTTTTT. Encoded protein: CASSLQGFNEKLFF.

The rearrangement joins TRBV6-2 or TRBV6-3 to TRBJ1-4; no firm D call. The CDR3 is 14 amino acids. Between the trimmed V and J ends, which lost 6 bases and 0 bases, there was a span of 8 bases. Germline V lookup: CDR1 MNHEY, CDR2 SVGEGT. CDR3 in DNA: TGTGCCAGCAGCCACAGAGCAACTAATGAAAAACTGTTTTTT. This translates into CASSHRATNEKLFF.